A selection of T cell receptor beta chains follows, all from one sample in a study of T cell responses to AZD1222 COVID-19 vaccine. Method: immunoSEQ multiplex PCR; TCRdb's copy keeps in-frame clones and lacks some. The table lists approximately 84,000 clones, about nine tenths of them singletons. The sequencing here drew on peripheral blood, taken on day 0 of AZD1222 vaccination. All receptors come from an adult in good health. CDR3s include the opening cysteine and the closing phenylalanine or tryptophan. The D gene is left open where the match is weak. Expanded clones are given a class, and other clones once, few, many or no size at all.

j_call clone_size d_call v_call cdr3_nt cdr3_aa
TRBJ2-3 few NA TRBV29-1 TGCAGCGTTGAAAATCGGGGCCGGAGGACAGATACGCAGTATTTT CSVENRGRRTDTQYF
TRBJ1-2 few NA TRBV18 TGTGCCAGCTCACCCCTACAGGGCCTCTATGGCTACACCTTC CASSPLQGLYGYTF
TRBJ2-3 NA NA TRBV9 TGTGCCAGCAGCCCCCTCGGGGGTAATACAGATACGCAGTATTTT CASSPLGGNTDTQYF
TRBJ2-7 few NA TRBV5-1 TGCGCCAGCAGCTTGGAGAACGAGCAGTACTTC CASSLENEQYF
TRBJ2-7 NA TRBD2 TRBV18 TGTGCCAGCTCACCTCAAGCGGGAGGTAACTCCTACGAGCAGTACTTC CASSPQAGGNSYEQYF
TRBJ1-3 NA NA TRBV20-1 TGCAGTGCTAGTAAGGATAGACGGAGCTCTGGAAACACCATATATTTT CSASKDRRSSGNTIYF
TRBJ1-6 NA TRBD1 TRBV7-9 TGTGCCAGCAGCCCAGAGAAGCCGGGACAGGGGAAGTCACCCCTCCACTTT CASSPEKPGQGKSPLHF
TRBJ1-1 NA TRBD1 TRBV6-5 TGTGCCAGCGGAGAGGGGGCGAGCACTGAAGCTTTCTTT CASGEGASTEAFF
TRBJ2-7 NA TRBD2 TRBV9 TGTGCCAGCAGCGTAGCGGCGGGAGTCTACTACGAGCAGTACTTC CASSVAAGVYYEQYF
TRBJ2-6 NA NA TRBV11-2 TGTGCCAGCAGCTTAGATGGCCTAGGGGGGGCGTTTGGGGCCAACGTCCTGACTTTC CASSLDGLGGAFGANVLTF
TRBJ1-1 NA NA TRBV5-8 TGTGCCAGTTTACGGGGTATTGAAGCTTTCTTT CASLRGIEAFF
TRBJ2-7 few TRBD2 TRBV20-1 TGCAGTGCTAGTGAACTAGCGGGCCGAAGCTCCTACGAGCAGTACTTC CSASELAGRSSYEQYF
TRBJ1-3 NA NA TRBV11-2 TGTGCCAGCAGCCCCGGGGGAGTTGGAAACACCATATATTTT CASSPGGVGNTIYF
TRBJ2-2 NA NA TRBV5-1 TGCGCCAGCACCCGGGGAGGTATAAACACCGGGGAGCTGTTTTTT CASTRGGINTGELFF
TRBJ2-1 NA TRBD2 TRBV19 TGTGCCAGTAGTAAATTGGGGGGACTAGCGGGAGAGTCCTACAATGAGCAGTTCTTC CASSKLGGLAGESYNEQFF
TRBJ1-2 NA NA TRBV20-1 TGCAGTGCTGGGGCCTGGGAGGGCTACACCTTC CSAGAWEGYTF